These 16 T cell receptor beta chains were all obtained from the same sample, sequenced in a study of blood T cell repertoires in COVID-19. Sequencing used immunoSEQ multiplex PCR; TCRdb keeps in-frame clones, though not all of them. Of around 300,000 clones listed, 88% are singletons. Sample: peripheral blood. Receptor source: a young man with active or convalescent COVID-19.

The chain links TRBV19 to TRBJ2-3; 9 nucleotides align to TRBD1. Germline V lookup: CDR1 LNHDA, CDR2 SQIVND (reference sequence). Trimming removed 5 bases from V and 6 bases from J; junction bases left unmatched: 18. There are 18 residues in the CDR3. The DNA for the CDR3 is TGTGCCAGTAGTCCCTCGTTGTTGGGGACAGGGATAAGGGATACGCAGTATTTT. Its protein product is CASSPSLLGTGIRDTQYF.

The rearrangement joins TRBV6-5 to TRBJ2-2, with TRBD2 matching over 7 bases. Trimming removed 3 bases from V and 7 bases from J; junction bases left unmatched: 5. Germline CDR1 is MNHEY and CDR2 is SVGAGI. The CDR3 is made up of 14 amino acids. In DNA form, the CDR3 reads TGTGCCAGCAGTTATCGGGAGGATTACGGGGAGCTGTTTTTT. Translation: CASSYREDYGELFF.

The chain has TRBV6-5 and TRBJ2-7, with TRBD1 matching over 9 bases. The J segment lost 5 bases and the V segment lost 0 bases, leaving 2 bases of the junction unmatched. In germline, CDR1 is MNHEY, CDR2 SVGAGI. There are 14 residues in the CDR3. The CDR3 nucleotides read TGTGCCAGCAGTTACTCGGGACAGGGCCACGAGCAGTACTTC. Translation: CASSYSGQGHEQYF.

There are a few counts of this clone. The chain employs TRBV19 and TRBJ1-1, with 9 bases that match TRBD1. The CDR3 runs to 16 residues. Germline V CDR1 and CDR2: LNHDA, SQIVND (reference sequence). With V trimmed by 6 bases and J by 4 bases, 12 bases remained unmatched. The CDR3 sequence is CASRVPGQGIGTEAFF. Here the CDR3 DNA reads TGTGCCAGTAGGGTCCCGGGACAGGGAATAGGCACTGAAGCTTTCTTT.

CDR3 DNA sequence: TGCGCCAGCAGCCCAGGAACGGGGGGGAACACCGGGGAGCTGTTTTTT. Protein: CASSPGTGGNTGELFF. This rearrangement joins TRBV4-3 to TRBJ2-2, with TRBD2 identical over 7 bases. J lost 1 base, V lost 4 bases, and 6 bases had no gene match. CDR1 and CDR2 from the germline V gene are LGHNA and YSLEER. This CDR3 comprises 16 residues.

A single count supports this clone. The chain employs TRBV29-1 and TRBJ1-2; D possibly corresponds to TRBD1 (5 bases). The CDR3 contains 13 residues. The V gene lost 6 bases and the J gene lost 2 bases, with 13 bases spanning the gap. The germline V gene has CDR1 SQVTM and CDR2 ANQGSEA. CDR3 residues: CSVEPTGNYGYTF. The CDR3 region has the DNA TGCAGCGTCGAACCCACAGGAAACTATGGCTACACCTTC.

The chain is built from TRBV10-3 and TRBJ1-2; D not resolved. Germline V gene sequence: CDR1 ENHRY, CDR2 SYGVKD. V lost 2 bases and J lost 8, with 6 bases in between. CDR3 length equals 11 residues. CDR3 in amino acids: CAISETEGYTF. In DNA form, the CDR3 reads TGTGCCATCAGTGAGACTGAGGGCTACACCTTC.

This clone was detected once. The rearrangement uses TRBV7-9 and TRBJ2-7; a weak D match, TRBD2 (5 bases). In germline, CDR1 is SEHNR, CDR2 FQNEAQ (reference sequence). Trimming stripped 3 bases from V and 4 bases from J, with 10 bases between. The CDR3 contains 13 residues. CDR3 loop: CASSFAGQYEQYF. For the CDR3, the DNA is TGTGCCAGCAGCTTTGCGGGCCAGTACGAGCAGTACTTC. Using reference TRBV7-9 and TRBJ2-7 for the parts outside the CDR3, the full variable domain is DTGVSQNPRHKITKRGQNVTFRCDPISEHNRLYWYRQTLGQGPEFLTYFQNEAQLEKSRLLSDRFSAERPKGSFSTLEIQRTEQGDSAMYLCASSFAGQYEQYFGPGTRLTVT.

CDR3 nucleotide sequence: TGTGCCAGCAGTGAAGGGAAAGGGGAATGGTACATTCAGTACTTC. Residues: CASSEGKGEWYIQYF. The chain combines TRBV6-1 with TRBJ2-4, with D possibly matching TRBD1 (5 bases). Germline CDR1 reads MNHNS; CDR2 reads SASEGT. Trimming pared 1 base from V and 8 bases from J, leaving 15 bases between. The CDR3 covers 15 residues.

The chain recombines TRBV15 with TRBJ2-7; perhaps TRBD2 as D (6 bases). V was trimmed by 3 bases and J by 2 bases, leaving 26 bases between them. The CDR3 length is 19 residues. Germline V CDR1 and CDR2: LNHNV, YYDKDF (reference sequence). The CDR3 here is CATSSYPPRKGTWAYEQYF. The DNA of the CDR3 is TGTGCCACCAGCAGCTACCCCCCCCGAAAAGGGACTTGGGCCTACGAGCAGTACTTC.

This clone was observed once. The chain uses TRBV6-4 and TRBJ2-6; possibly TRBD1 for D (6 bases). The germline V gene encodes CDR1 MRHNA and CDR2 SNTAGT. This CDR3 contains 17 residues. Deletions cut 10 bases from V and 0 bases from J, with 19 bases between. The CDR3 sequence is CATLRDDRSSGANVLTF. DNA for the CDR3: TGTGCCACCCTGAGAGATGACAGGAGCTCTGGGGCCAACGTCCTGACTTTC.

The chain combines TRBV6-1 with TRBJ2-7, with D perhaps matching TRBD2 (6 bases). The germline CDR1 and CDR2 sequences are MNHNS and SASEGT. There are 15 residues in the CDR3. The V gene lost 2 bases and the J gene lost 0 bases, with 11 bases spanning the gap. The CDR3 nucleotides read TGTGCCAGCAGTGAAAGCGGGCGAAGCTCCTACGAGCAGTACTTC. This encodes CASSESGRSSYEQYF.

The CDR3 loop reads CASSLGQGNQPQHF. CDR3 in DNA: TGTGCCAGCAGCTTAGGACAGGGCAATCAGCCCCAGCATTTT. This chain uses TRBV7-6 with TRBJ1-5; a possible D gene is TRBD1 (6 bases). The V end lost 1 base, the J end lost 2 bases, and 6 bases lay between the germline ends. This CDR3 spans 14 amino acids. CDR1 is SGHVS, CDR2 FNYEAQ, per germline.

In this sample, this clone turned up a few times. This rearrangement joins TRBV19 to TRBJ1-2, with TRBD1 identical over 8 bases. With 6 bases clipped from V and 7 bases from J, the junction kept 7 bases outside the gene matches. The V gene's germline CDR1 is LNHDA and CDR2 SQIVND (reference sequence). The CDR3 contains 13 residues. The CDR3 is CASRLTGAGGYTF. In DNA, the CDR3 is TGTGCCAGTAGATTGACAGGGGCGGGTGGCTACACCTTC.

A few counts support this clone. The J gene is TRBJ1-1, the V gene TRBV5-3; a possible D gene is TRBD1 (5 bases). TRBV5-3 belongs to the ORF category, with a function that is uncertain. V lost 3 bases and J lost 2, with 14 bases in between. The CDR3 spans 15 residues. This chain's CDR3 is CARSCLTVVNTEAFF. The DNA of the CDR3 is TGTGCCAGAAGCTGCCTGACAGTGGTAAACACTGAAGCTTTCTTT.

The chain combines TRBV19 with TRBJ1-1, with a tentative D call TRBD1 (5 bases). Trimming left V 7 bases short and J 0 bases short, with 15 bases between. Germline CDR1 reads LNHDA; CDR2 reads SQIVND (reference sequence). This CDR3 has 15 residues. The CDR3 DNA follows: TGTGCCAGTACCTCTCAGGGAATCATGAACACTGAAGCTTTCTTT. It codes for CASTSQGIMNTEAFF.